The 17 T cell receptor beta chains listed next were all sequenced from one sample in a study of T cell repertoires in cytomegalovirus infection. TCRdb fed the reads into MiXCR, producing one record per CDR3 protein. This table has some 77,000 distinct CDR3 sequences, roughly 3.5% appearing once. The sample taken for sequencing was PBMCs. The receptors derive from a human donor in good health (CMV status not recorded). Some clones in this sample may be carry-over from other donors' samples.

This clonotype has a count of ten or more. The V gene is TRBV5-4, the J gene TRBJ2-1; 10 nucleotides align to TRBD2. J lost 5 bases, V lost 6 bases, and 8 bases had no gene match. The CDR3 loop spans 15 amino acids. Germline CDR1 is SGHNT and CDR2 is YYREEE (reference sequence). Here the CDR3 DNA reads TGTGCCAGCATCCCAGGAGGACTAGCGGACAATGAGCAGTTCTTC. This translates into CASIPGGLADNEQFF.

This clonotype was detected ten times or more. The chain links TRBV6-5 to TRBJ1-1, with unresolved D. V was cut by 5 bases and J by 0 bases, with 13 bases left in between. The CDR3 extends over 15 amino acids. Germline V CDR1 and CDR2: MNHEY, SVGAGI. DNA of the CDR3: TGTGCCAGCAGTCGGACGGGGAAGATGAACACTGAAGCTTTCTTT. Amino acids: CASSRTGKMNTEAFF.

In this sample, this clonotype turned up many times. This sequence joins TRBV7-2 and TRBJ2-3, with D perhaps assigned TRBD1 or TRBD2 (5 bases each). V lost 2 bases, J lost 2 bases, and 11 bases lay in between. The CDR3 is 15 amino acids. Germline V gene data show CDR1 as SGHTA and CDR2 as FQGNSA. The CDR3 spells CASSLLTGTTDTQYF. The CDR3 DNA reads as TGTGCCAGCAGCTTACTGACGGGGACCACAGATACGCAGTATTTT. The full variable domain, completed using reference TRBV7-2 and TRBJ2-3, is GAGVSQSPSNKVTEKGKDVELRCDPISGHTALYWYRQSLGQGLEFLIYFQGNSAPDKSGLPSDRFSAERTGGSVSTLTIQRTQQEDSAVYLCASSLLTGTTDTQYFGPGTRLTVL.

This clonotype was recorded many times. V usage is TRBV7-2 and J usage is TRBJ1-1; D remains unclear. CDR1 and CDR2 from the germline V gene are SGHTA and FQGNSA. V lost 6 bases and J lost 5, with 7 bases in between. This CDR3 is built from 11 residues. DNA for the CDR3: TGTGCCAGCAGGCCCCGAACTGAAGCTTTCTTT. Amino acid sequence: CASRPRTEAFF.

The table lists this clonotype with many counts. The CDR3, as DNA: TGTGCCAGCAGGGATCTGGGGACCCTCGGAGATACGCAGTATTTT. The encoded protein is CASRDLGTLGDTQYF. This chain joins TRBV28 and TRBJ2-3, with D perhaps given as TRBD1 or TRBD2 (5 bases each). The germline V gene encodes CDR1 MDHEN and CDR2 SYDVKM. V dropped 6 bases and J dropped 5 bases, with 18 bases sitting between them. The CDR3 runs 15 residues.

This clonotype has ten or more counts. V is TRBV20-1 and J is TRBJ1-4, with TRBD1 identical over 8 bases. The CDR3 extends over 13 amino acids. With 5 bases clipped from V and 8 bases from J, the junction kept 7 bases outside the gene matches. Per the germline V gene, CDR1 is DFQATT and CDR2 is SNEGSKA (reference sequence). The CDR3 nucleotides are TGCAGTGCTCCAACAGGGGGAGGGGAAAAACTGTTTTTT. It is translated as CSAPTGGGEKLFF.

This clonotype was counted ten times or more. This chain uses TRBV7-9 with TRBJ2-3; D is uncertain. Germline V gives CDR1 SEHNR, CDR2 FQNEAQ (reference sequence). This CDR3 has 12 residues. The V gene lost 5 bases and the J gene lost 8 bases, with 11 bases spanning the gap. CDR3 protein: CASSDGRATQYF. The CDR3 nucleotides are TGTGCCAGCAGCGATGGAAGAGCTACGCAGTATTTT.

This clonotype was found many times. This chain connects TRBV2 to TRBJ1-2; possibly TRBD1 for D (5 bases). Looked up from germline, CDR1 is SNHLY and CDR2 is FYNNEI. Trimming pared 8 bases from V and 3 bases from J, leaving 10 bases between. The CDR3 is 12 residues long. Here the CDR3 reads CASWGRYYGYTF. CDR3 sequence (DNA): TGTGCCAGCTGGGGACGGTACTATGGCTACACCTTC.

This clonotype was seen many times. The chain uses TRBV7-2 and TRBJ1-5, with D maybe TRBD1 (5 bases). Trimming took 5 bases from V and 8 from J, leaving 16 bases between them. Germline V gives CDR1 SGHTA, CDR2 FQGNSA. The CDR3 extends over 14 amino acids. The chain's CDR3 is CASSPGGGSEPQHF. The CDR3 DNA reads as TGTGCCAGCAGCCCCGGGGGGGGTTCGGAGCCCCAGCATTTT.

This clonotype was counted many times. The rearrangement joins TRBV6-5 to TRBJ1-6; possible D gene TRBD1, 5 bases. V was pared by 8 bases and J by 6 bases, with 11 bases between. Germline V gene data show CDR1 as MNHEY and CDR2 as SVGAGI. The CDR3 has 13 amino acids. The CDR3 spells CASRRAVNSPLHF. CDR3 DNA sequence: TGTGCCAGCCGCAGGGCCGTTAATTCACCCCTCCACTTT.

This clonotype was detected ten times or more. The rearrangement links TRBV7-6 to TRBJ2-5; 8 positions agree with TRBD1. In germline, CDR1 is SGHVS, CDR2 FNYEAQ. The V gene end was trimmed by 2 bases and the J gene end by 1 base; junction bases not matched to a gene: 6. The CDR3 has 16 amino acids. The CDR3 is CASSLRGGQGQETQYF. CDR3 sequence (DNA): TGTGCCAGCAGCTTACGCGGCGGACAGGGCCAAGAGACCCAGTACTTC.

This clonotype was seen repeatedly, ten times or more. This CDR3 is CASTDIVARGLWTEAFF. CDR3 DNA sequence: TGTGCCAGCACCGACATTGTGGCCCGGGGGCTGTGGACTGAAGCTTTCTTT. This chain links TRBV12-3 or TRBV12-4 with TRBJ1-1; a weak D match, TRBD1 (6 bases). Trimming stripped 7 bases from V and 5 bases from J, with 26 bases between. This CDR3 spans 17 amino acids.

This clonotype was observed at least ten times. V is TRBV7-8 and J is TRBJ1-1; D not resolved. V lost 3 bases to trimming and J lost 2 bases, with 10 bases between them. The germline gives CDR1 SGHVS, CDR2 FQNEAQ. This CDR3 spans 14 amino acids. This chain's CDR3 is CASSFQPLNTEAFF. In DNA, the CDR3 is TGTGCCAGCAGCTTTCAACCGCTAAACACTGAAGCTTTCTTT.

Many counts were recorded for this clonotype. This sequence joins TRBV15 and TRBJ2-1, with 8 bases aligning to TRBD2. CDR1 and CDR2 (germline): LNHNV, YYDKDF (reference sequence). After removal of 0 bases from V and 5 bases from J, the junction contained 3 bases not matched to a gene. CDR3 length equals 15 residues. This chain's CDR3 is CATSRDSGGDNEQFF. Here the CDR3 DNA reads TGTGCCACCAGCAGAGATTCCGGGGGGGACAATGAGCAGTTCTTC.

This clonotype has a count of ten or more. V and J are TRBV4-1 and TRBJ1-2, with 9 bases identical to TRBD1. V trimming: 0 bases; J trimming: 2 bases; junction bases outside the gene matches: 7. Germline CDR1 reads MGHRA; CDR2 reads YSYEKL. The CDR3 is 17 residues long. DNA of the CDR3: TGCGCCAGCAGCCAAGATACAATAACAGGGGGCAACTATGGCTACACCTTC. Translating it yields CASSQDTITGGNYGYTF.

This clonotype showed up just a few times. This chain connects TRBV20-1 to TRBJ1-1; 7 bases are shared with TRBD1. Trimming cost V 6 bases and J 1 base; bases outside gene matches: 5. Germline loops: CDR1 DFQATT, CDR2 SNEGSKA (reference sequence). This CDR3 is 13 amino acids long. For the CDR3, the DNA is TGCAGTGCGAGGGGACAGCAGAACACTGAAGCTTTCTTT. It is translated as CSARGQQNTEAFF.

This clonotype has a count of ten or more. The genes are TRBV6-1 and TRBJ1-6, with TRBD1 matching 8 bases. The CDR3 has 15 amino acids. With 5 bases clipped from V and 5 bases from J, the junction kept 5 bases outside the gene matches. Per germline, CDR1 MNHNS and CDR2 SASEGT. CDR3 amino acids: CASSHGTGDNSPLHF. DNA of the CDR3: TGTGCCAGCAGTCACGGGACAGGTGATAATTCACCCCTCCACTTT.